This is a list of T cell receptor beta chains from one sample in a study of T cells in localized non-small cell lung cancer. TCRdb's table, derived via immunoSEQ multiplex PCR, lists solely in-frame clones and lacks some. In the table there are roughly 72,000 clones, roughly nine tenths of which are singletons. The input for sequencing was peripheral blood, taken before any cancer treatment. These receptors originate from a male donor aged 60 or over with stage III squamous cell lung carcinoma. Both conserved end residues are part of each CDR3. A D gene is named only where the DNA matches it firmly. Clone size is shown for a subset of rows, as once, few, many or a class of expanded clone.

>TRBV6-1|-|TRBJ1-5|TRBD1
TGTGCCAGCAGTGAATCACAGGGGAGGTTCCAGCCCCAGCATTTT
CASSESQGRFQPQHF
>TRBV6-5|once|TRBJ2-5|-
TGTGCCAGCAGTTACAAGGAGGGAGGCGAGACCCAGTACTTC
CASSYKEGGETQYF
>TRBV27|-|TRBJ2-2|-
TGTGCCAGCAGTTTCCCCCATAAGGGGGAGCTGTTTTTT
CASSFPHKGELFF
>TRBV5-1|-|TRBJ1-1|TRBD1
TGCGCCAGCAGCTGGGGGACAGGGGAAGGAAACACTGAAGCTTTCTTT
CASSWGTGEGNTEAFF
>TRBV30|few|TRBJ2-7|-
TGTGCCTGGAGTGTAGGCTGGGCGGGATCTATCGACGAGCAGTACTTC
CAWSVGWAGSIDEQYF
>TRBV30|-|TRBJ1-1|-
TGTGCCTGGAGTGAAAAGATGAACACTGAAGCTTTCTTT
CAWSEKMNTEAFF
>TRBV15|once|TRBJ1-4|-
TGTGCCACCAGCAGGGACCAAGGGACGAATGAAAAACTGTTTTTT
CATSRDQGTNEKLFF
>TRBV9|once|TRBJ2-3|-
TGTGCCAGCAGCGGGCCTGATACGCAGTATTTT
CASSGPDTQYF
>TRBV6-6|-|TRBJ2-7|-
TGTGCCAGCAGTTCCAATAGCCCGTACGAGCAGTACTTC
CASSSNSPYEQYF
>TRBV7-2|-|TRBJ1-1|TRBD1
TGTGCCAGCAGCCAAGACGGACAGGGGAACACTGAAGCTTTCTTT
CASSQDGQGNTEAFF
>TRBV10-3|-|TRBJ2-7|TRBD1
TGTGCCATCAGTTCGGGACAGGACTCCTACGAGCAGTACTTC
CAISSGQDSYEQYF
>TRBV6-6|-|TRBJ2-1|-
TGTGCCAGCAGTTACCGCAAGGATGAGCAGTTCTTC
CASSYRKDEQFF
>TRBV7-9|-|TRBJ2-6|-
TGTGCCAGCAGCTTCGACCGATCGGTACTCGGTGGGGCCAACGTCCTGACTTTC
CASSFDRSVLGGANVLTF
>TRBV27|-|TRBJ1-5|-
TGTGCCAGCGGCCACAGTTCTGGGATTCAGCCCCAGCATTTT
CASGHSSGIQPQHF
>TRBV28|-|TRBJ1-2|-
TGTGCCAGCAGTCCGGACAGCTATGGCTACACCTTC
CASSPDSYGYTF
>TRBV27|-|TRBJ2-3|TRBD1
TGTGCCAGCAGTCGTGGGACAGGGGCAGATACGCAGTATTTT
CASSRGTGADTQYF
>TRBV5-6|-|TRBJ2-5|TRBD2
TGTGCCAGCAGCCTTGGACTAGCGGGGGTTCAAGAGACCCAGTACTTC
CASSLGLAGVQETQYF
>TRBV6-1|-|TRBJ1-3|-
TGTGCCAGCAGTGATCAACAGCGGAGTGGAAACACCATATATTTT
CASSDQQRSGNTIYF
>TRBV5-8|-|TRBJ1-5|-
TGTGCCAGCAGCCCAGGCGACCGGGGCAGAATTCAGCCCCAGCATTTT
CASSPGDRGRIQPQHF
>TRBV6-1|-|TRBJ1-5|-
TGTGCCAGCAGTGAAGCAGGGGGCAATCAGCCCCAGCATTTT
CASSEAGGNQPQHF
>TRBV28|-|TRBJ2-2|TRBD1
TGTGCCAGCAGTTCGCCGGGACAGGCGAACACCGGGGAGCTGTTTTTT
CASSSPGQANTGELFF
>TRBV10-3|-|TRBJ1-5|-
TGTGCCATCAGTGGCAACTATAGCAATCAGCCCCAGCATTTT
CAISGNYSNQPQHF
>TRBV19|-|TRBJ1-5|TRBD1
TGTGCCACGCGGGCCCTACACAGGGGTGGTAGTCAGCCCCAGCATTTT
CATRALHRGGSQPQHF
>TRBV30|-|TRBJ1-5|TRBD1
TGTGCCTGGAGTGGAGGGGGCATGAGTCAGCCCCAGCATTTT
CAWSGGGMSQPQHF
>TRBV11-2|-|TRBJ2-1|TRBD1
TGTGCCAGCAGCTATCCAGGGGGCGCAGGAAAGCAGTTCTTC
CASSYPGGAGKQFF
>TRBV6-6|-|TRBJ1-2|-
TGTGCCAGCAGTTACTTCAGGGTTAACTATGGCTACACCTTC
CASSYFRVNYGYTF
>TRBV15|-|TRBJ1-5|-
TGTGCCACCAGCAGAGAAGGGTATAGCAATCAGCCCCAGCATTTT
CATSREGYSNQPQHF
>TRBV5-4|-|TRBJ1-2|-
TGTGCCAGCAGCCGAACAGGGAACTGGGACTATGGCTACACCTTC
CASSRTGNWDYGYTF
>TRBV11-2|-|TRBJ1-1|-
TGTGCCAGCAGCTCTCAGAGCGGCGTTGTAGGTGCGGCTTTCTTT
CASSSQSGVVGAAFF
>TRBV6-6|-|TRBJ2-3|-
TGTGCCAGCAGTTACCCTAACGTATTCACAGATACGCAGTATTTT
CASSYPNVFTDTQYF
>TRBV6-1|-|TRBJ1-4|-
TGTGCCAGCAGTGAAGATACAGGGTATAGTGAAAAACTGTTTTTT
CASSEDTGYSEKLFF
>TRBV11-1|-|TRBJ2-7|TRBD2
TGTGCCAGCAGCTCCAATCCGGGGGGTGGCTACGAGCAGTACTTC
CASSSNPGGGYEQYF
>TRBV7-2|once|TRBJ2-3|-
TGTGCCAGCAGCTTTGGGGCGGGGAGCATGGATACGCAGTATTTT
CASSFGAGSMDTQYF
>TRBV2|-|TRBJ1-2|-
TGTGCCAGCAGGTCGGGGGGCTACACCTTC
CASRSGGYTF
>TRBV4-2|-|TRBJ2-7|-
TGTGCCAGCAGCCAAGAAAGAGCAGGGGATTCCTACGAGCAGTACTTC
CASSQERAGDSYEQYF
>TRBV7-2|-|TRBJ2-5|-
TGTGCCAGCAGCTCGGGGGGCCGTAGGGAGACCCAGTACTTC
CASSSGGRRETQYF
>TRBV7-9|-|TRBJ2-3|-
TGTGCCAGCAGCCGCCAGAGGGGGGGAAGCACAGATACGCAGTATTTT
CASSRQRGGSTDTQYF
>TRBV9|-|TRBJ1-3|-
TGTGCCAGCAGCGTAGCTGAGGGAGGAAACACCATATATTTT
CASSVAEGGNTIYF
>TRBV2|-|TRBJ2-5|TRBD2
TGTGCCAGCGGTGACTCCGGGACTAGCGGGGTCCAGTACTTC
CASGDSGTSGVQYF
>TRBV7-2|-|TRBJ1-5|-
TGTGCCAGCAGCTTAGGTGGAGTGAGAGGTAATCAGCCCCAGCATTTT
CASSLGGVRGNQPQHF
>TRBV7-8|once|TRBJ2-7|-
TGTGCCAGCAGCTCCCATGGACGGGGGGCACGAGCCTACGAGCAGTACTTC
CASSSHGRGARAYEQYF
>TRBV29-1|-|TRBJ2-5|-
TGCAGCGCCCCCAGTACGGGGGCGAAGACCCAGTACTTC
CSAPSTGAKTQYF
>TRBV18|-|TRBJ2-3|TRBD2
TGTGCCAGCTCACCTGCTAGCGGGGGCCGAAGCACAGATACGCAGTATTTT
CASSPASGGRSTDTQYF
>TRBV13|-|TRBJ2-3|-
TGTGCCAGCAGCCAAAGGACAGGCACAGATACGCAGTATTTT
CASSQRTGTDTQYF
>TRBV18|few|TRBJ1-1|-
TGTGCCAGCTCACCAGGCCTAACTGAAGCTTTCTTT
CASSPGLTEAFF
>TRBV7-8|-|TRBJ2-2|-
TGTGCCAGCAGCTCGACGGGACACCTTAACACCGGGGAGCTGTTTTTT
CASSSTGHLNTGELFF
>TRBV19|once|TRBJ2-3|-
TGTGCCAGTAGTATATGGGGGGCCGCGACAGATACGCAGTATTTT
CASSIWGAATDTQYF
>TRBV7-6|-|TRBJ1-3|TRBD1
TGTGCCAGCAGCCGGGACAGGCCCTCCTCTGGAAACACCATATATTTT
CASSRDRPSSGNTIYF
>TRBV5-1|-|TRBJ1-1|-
TGCGCCAGCAGCTTTACGGGGGGAAGGCTGAACACTGAAGCTTTCTTT
CASSFTGGRLNTEAFF
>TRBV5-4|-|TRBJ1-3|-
TGTGCCAGCAGCTTAGAACATCCCAACTCTGGAAACACCATATATTTT
CASSLEHPNSGNTIYF
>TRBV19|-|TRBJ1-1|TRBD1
TGTGCCAGTACCCTTACTAGCCGGACAGGGAGAAAGGGGAACACTGAAGCTTTCTTT
CASTLTSRTGRKGNTEAFF
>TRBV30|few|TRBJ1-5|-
TGTGCCTGGAGTGTTAATGCGGGTCAGCCCCAGCATTTT
CAWSVNAGQPQHF
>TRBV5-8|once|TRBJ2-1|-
TGTGCCAGCAGCTTGGAGGGGGATGTATCGAATGAGCAGTTCTTC
CASSLEGDVSNEQFF
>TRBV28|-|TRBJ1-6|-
TGTGCCAGCATCCCGGACGGCCGAAGCTCCTATAATTCACCCCTCCACTTT
CASIPDGRSSYNSPLHF
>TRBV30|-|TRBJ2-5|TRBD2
TGTGCCTGGAGTTCCGCGGGGGTCACCCAGTACTTC
CAWSSAGVTQYF
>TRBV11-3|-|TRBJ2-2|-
TGTGCCAGCAGCTCCCAATTGGAGAACACCGGGGAGCTGTTTTTT
CASSSQLENTGELFF
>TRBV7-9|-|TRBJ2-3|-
TGTGCCAGCAGCTTGTCCGGCGCGCCGCTAGATACGCAGTATTTT
CASSLSGAPLDTQYF